The clone carrying this TCR beta chain was recorded a few times. The sample belongs to a study of T-cell memory formation after mild COVID-19. Via MiXCR, TCRdb re-called the 5' RACE reads, giving one row per CDR3 protein. The sample yields some 300,000 distinct CDR3 sequences, under 25% seen once. V trimming: 4 bases; J trimming: 6 bases; junction bases outside the gene matches: 3. The CDR3 is 12 residues long. Germline CDR1 and CDR2: SGHTA and FQGNSA. The sequenced sample consisted of PBMCs or a T cell subset sorted from them (not recorded which). The sequence was collected from a man younger than 35 who had mild COVID-19 (a few samples of this study predate the infection). Cell type and time point are not known. The V gene is TRBV7-2, the J gene TRBJ2-7, with TRBD1 identical over 7 bases. This chain's CDR3 is CASSSQGLEQYF. The CDR3 nucleotides read TGTGCCAGCAGCTCACAGGGGCTCGAGCAGTACTTC.